This T cell receptor beta chain is drawn from a study of blood T cell repertoires in COVID-19. Germline V gene lookup returns CDR1 SGHAT and CDR2 FQDESV (reference sequence). The CDR3 runs 13 residues. Trimming left V 0 bases short and J 5 bases short, with 7 bases between. Authors' analysis steps: How many nucleated cells were present was estimated from reference gene primer amplification. Sequencing was performed with immunoSEQ multiplex PCR; in TCRdb, only in-frame clones are kept and a portion is missing. The DNA gave D and trimming, while V, J and clone size come from that table. The repertoire holds some 94,000 clones, 55% to 80% seen once, with around 23% in the top ten.

Input material: peripheral blood. The TCR sequence derives from a woman aged 55 to 70 in a cohort sampled during active or convalescent COVID-19. This sequence joins TRBV11-1 and TRBJ1-1; D uncertain. The CDR3 reads CASSLAVGTEAFF. The CDR3 region has the DNA TGTGCCAGCAGCTTAGCGGTCGGTACTGAAGCTTTCTTT.